This entry lists 20 T cell receptor beta chains sequenced from one sample in a study of graft-versus-host responses after intestinal transplantation. Using immunoSEQ multiplex PCR, the repertoire was profiled, and TCRdb retains in-frame clones only, with some absent. The sample has fewer than 130,000 clones; 90% to 95% are singletons. No antigen has been assigned to these receptors. The sample here was unstimulated CD8+ T cells sorted from spleen or lymph node cells, taken before intestinal transplant. The receptors come from a human donor who received an intestinal transplant.

V gene TRBV7-2 combines with J gene TRBJ2-1; 7 nucleotides line up with TRBD1. Germline CDR1 reads SGHTA; CDR2 reads FQGNSA. V trimming: 4 bases; J trimming: 5 bases; junction bases outside the gene matches: 14. This CDR3 has 17 amino acids. This chain's CDR3 is CASSSPLDRRFNNEQFF. The CDR3, as DNA: TGTGCCAGCAGCTCCCCCCTGGACAGGCGCTTTAACAATGAGCAGTTCTTC.

The V and J genes are TRBV7-9 and TRBJ1-2, with TRBD1 matching over 7 bases. The CDR3 spans 14 residues. V shed 5 bases, J shed 4 bases, and the junction held 7 bases outside the gene matches. CDR1 is SEHNR, CDR2 FQNEAQ, per germline (reference sequence). The CDR3 DNA reads as TGTGCCAGCAGCCTGCCGGGACAGCCCTATGGCTACACCTTC. It is translated as CASSLPGQPYGYTF. Variable domain in full (rest from reference TRBV7-9 and TRBJ1-2): DTGVSQNPRHKITKRGQNVTFRCDPISEHNRLYWYRQTLGQGPEFLTYFQNEAQLEKSRLLSDRFSAERPKGSFSTLEIQRTEQGDSAMYLCASSLPGQPYGYTFGSGTRLTVV.

The J gene is TRBJ1-4, the V gene TRBV6-6, with no clear D. This CDR3 contains 14 residues. Germline CDR1 MNHNY, CDR2 SVGAGI (reference sequence). V was trimmed by 1 base and J by 5 bases, leaving 8 bases between them. CDR3 nucleotide sequence: TGTGCCAGCAGTTACTGGGCTGAAAATGAAAAACTGTTTTTT. Translating it yields CASSYWAENEKLFF.

This chain links TRBV30 with TRBJ1-5; D remains ambiguous. Germline V gives CDR1 GTSNPN, CDR2 SVGIG (reference sequence). The CDR3 covers 14 residues. The ends were cut back, 2 bases at V and 0 bases at J, with 8 bases in the middle. In DNA, the CDR3 is TGTGCCTGGAGTCAAGGGTATAGCAATCAGCCCCAGCATTTT. The encoded protein is CAWSQGYSNQPQHF.

This clone was counted once. The J gene is TRBJ2-1, the V gene TRBV13; possible D gene TRBD1, 5 bases. Trimming removed 5 bases at V and 1 base at J, with 15 bases between. The CDR3 has 16 amino acids. CDR1 PRHDT and CDR2 FYEKMQ come from the germline V gene (reference sequence). This CDR3 reads CASSPGNGLSYNEQFF. CDR3 sequence (DNA): TGTGCCAGCAGCCCAGGGAACGGGTTGTCCTACAATGAGCAGTTCTTC.

The chain couples TRBV28 to TRBJ2-7, with 11 bases aligning to TRBD2. The CDR3 covers 15 residues. J lost 3 bases, V lost 3 bases, and 4 bases had no gene match. CDR1 and CDR2 from the germline V gene are MDHEN and SYDVKM. CDR3 sequence reads: CASSLTSGTDYEQYF. Here the CDR3 DNA reads TGTGCCAGCAGTTTGACTAGCGGGACAGACTACGAGCAGTACTTC.

The chain has TRBV28 and TRBJ2-7; D might be TRBD1 (6 bases). Germline V lookup: CDR1 MDHEN, CDR2 SYDVKM. Trimming shortened V by 3 bases and J by 5 bases, and 14 bases separated the two germline ends. The CDR3 sequence is 14 residues long. CDR3 amino acids: CASSLRQGYDEQYF. In DNA, the CDR3 is TGTGCCAGCAGTTTGCGTCAGGGGTACGACGAGCAGTACTTC.

This sequence joins TRBV10-2 and TRBJ2-6, with D tentatively TRBD1 or TRBD2 (5 bases each). V was shortened by 4 bases and J by 0 bases, with 16 bases between the two germline ends. The length of the CDR3 is 18 residues. CDR1 WSHSY and CDR2 SAAADI come from the germline V gene. CDR3 residues: CASSGRDGSNSGANVLTF. As DNA, the CDR3 is TGCGCCAGCAGTGGTCGGGACGGATCTAACTCTGGGGCCAACGTCCTGACTTTC.

As to this clone: The same CDR3 can be traced to other DNA sequences in this sample. This chain links TRBV13 with TRBJ2-7; 14 nucleotides agree with TRBD2. There are 14 residues in the CDR3. With V trimmed by 3 bases and J by 6 bases, 1 base remained unmatched. The germline V gene has CDR1 PRHDT and CDR2 FYEKMQ (reference sequence). This chain's CDR3 is CASSFGTSGSEQYF. CDR3 DNA sequence: TGTGCCAGCAGCTTTGGGACTAGCGGGAGCGAGCAGTACTTC.

This sequence joins TRBV2 and TRBJ2-5, with 11 bases lining up with TRBD1. Germline V gene lookup returns CDR1 SNHLY and CDR2 FYNNEI. The CDR3 has 19 amino acids. Trimming cost V 2 bases and J 0 bases; bases outside gene matches: 11. The chain's CDR3 is CASSEFPRTGGLDQETQYF. CDR3 nucleotide sequence: TGTGCCAGCAGTGAATTCCCCCGGACAGGGGGCTTGGACCAAGAGACCCAGTACTTC.

This clone was counted once. J is TRBJ1-1 and V is TRBV29-1; possible D gene TRBD1, 6 bases. The CDR3 covers 12 residues. Between the trimmed V and J ends, which lost 3 bases and 4 bases, there was a span of 9 bases. Looked up from germline, CDR1 is SQVTM and CDR2 is ANQGSEA. CDR3 in DNA: TGCAGCGTTGACAGGGGAGGCACTGAAGCTTTCTTT. As protein: CSVDRGGTEAFF.

The CDR3: CASRKDGPHEQYF. CDR3 nucleotides: TGTGCCAGCAGAAAGGACGGCCCCCACGAGCAGTACTTC. This chain joins TRBV11-2 and TRBJ2-5; D remains unclear. The J call may be in error: the DNA end matches TRBJ2-7 better. This CDR3 comprises 13 residues. Germline values: CDR1 SGHAT, CDR2 FQNNGV.

The genes are TRBV9 and TRBJ2-7; TRBD2 aligns across 7 bases. Trimming cost V 0 bases and J 6 bases; bases outside gene matches: 6. CDR1 and CDR2 (germline): SGDLS, YYNGEE. The CDR3 extends over 14 amino acids. The CDR3 DNA reads TGTGCCAGCAGCGTAGAAGGGACTACCCGCGAGCAGTACTTC. Encoded protein: CASSVEGTTREQYF.

The genes are TRBV7-9 and TRBJ2-1; no clear D gene. Germline lookup yields CDR1 SEHNR and CDR2 FQNEAQ (reference sequence). The CDR3 is 12 amino acids. Trimming left V 6 bases short and J 6 bases short, with 9 bases between. The CDR3: CASRETGNEQFF. As DNA, the CDR3 is TGTGCCAGCAGGGAAACTGGCAATGAGCAGTTCTTC.

The V call is TRBV6-6, the J call TRBJ2-7, with a possible D match to TRBD2 (6 bases). Germline CDR1 is MNHNY and CDR2 is SVGAGI (reference sequence). Trimming shortened V by 3 bases and J by 5 bases, and 11 bases separated the two germline ends. The CDR3 spans 13 residues. The CDR3 DNA reads TGTGCCAGCAGTTATTTAACTAGCCACGAGCAGTACTTC. Translated: CASSYLTSHEQYF.

Remarks on this clone: Other DNA sequences within the sample encode an identical CDR3. The V gene is TRBV6-5, the J gene TRBJ1-1, with D possibly TRBD1 on 5 matching bases. Trimming removed 0 bases at V and 5 bases at J, with 7 bases between. This CDR3 has 13 residues. Germline V gene data show CDR1 as MNHEY and CDR2 as SVGAGI. The CDR3 loop is CASSYSAGTEAFF. DNA of the CDR3: TGTGCCAGCAGTTACTCGGCAGGGACTGAAGCTTTCTTT.

The CDR3 bases are TGTGCCAGCAGTTCATGGGCTAGCGGCTCCTACAATGAGCAGTTCTTC. It is translated as CASSSWASGSYNEQFF. The rearrangement joins TRBV7-6 to TRBJ2-1, with 7 bases identical to TRBD2. This CDR3 spans 16 amino acids. The germline gives CDR1 SGHVS, CDR2 FNYEAQ. J gave up 0 bases and V 6 bases, and 8 bases lay outside the gene matches.

The V call is TRBV28, the J call TRBJ2-1, with 9 bases fitting TRBD2. From germline, CDR1 is MDHEN and CDR2 SYDVKM. After removal of 5 bases from V and 4 bases from J, the junction contained 3 bases not matched to a gene. The CDR3 is 14 residues long. The CDR3 here is CASSSGGNYNEQFF. CDR3 DNA sequence: TGTGCCAGCAGTAGCGGGGGGAATTACAATGAGCAGTTCTTC.

The gene calls are TRBV7-6 and TRBJ2-1, with D unclear. V dropped 1 base and J dropped 10 bases, with 11 bases sitting between them. CDR1 SGHVS and CDR2 FNYEAQ come from the germline V gene. The CDR3 spans 13 residues. The CDR3 loop reads CASSLVAGGEQFF. The CDR3 region has the DNA TGTGCCAGCAGCTTAGTTGCAGGTGGAGAGCAGTTCTTC.

The chain joins TRBV29-1 to TRBJ2-2, with 9 bases identical to TRBD1. Unmatched junction bases numbered 1, after V lost 4 bases and J lost 1 base. CDR1 is SQVTM, CDR2 ANQGSEA, per germline. The CDR3 runs 14 residues. The chain's CDR3 is CSVGQGGNTGELFF. CDR3 coding DNA: TGCAGCGTTGGACAGGGGGGGAACACCGGGGAGCTGTTTTTT.